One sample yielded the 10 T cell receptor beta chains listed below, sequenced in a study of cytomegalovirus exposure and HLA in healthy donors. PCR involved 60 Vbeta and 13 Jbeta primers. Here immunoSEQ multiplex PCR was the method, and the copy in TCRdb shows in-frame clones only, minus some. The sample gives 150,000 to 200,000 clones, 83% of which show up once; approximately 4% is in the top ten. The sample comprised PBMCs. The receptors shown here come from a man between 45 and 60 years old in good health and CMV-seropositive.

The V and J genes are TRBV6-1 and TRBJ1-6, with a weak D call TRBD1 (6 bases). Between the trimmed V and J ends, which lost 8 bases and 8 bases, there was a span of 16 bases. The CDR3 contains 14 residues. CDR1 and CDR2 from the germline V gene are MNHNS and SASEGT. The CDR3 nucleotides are TGTGCCAGCTTTGGGGGCATCAGAGATTCACCCCTCCACTTT. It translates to CASFGGIRDSPLHF.

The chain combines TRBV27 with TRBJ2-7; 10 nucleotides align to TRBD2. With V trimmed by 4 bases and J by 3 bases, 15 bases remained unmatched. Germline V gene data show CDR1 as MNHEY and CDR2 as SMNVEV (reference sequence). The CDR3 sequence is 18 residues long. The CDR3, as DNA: TGTGCCAGCAGTTCCGACAGGGCCGGGACTAGCGACCTCTACGAGCAGTACTTC. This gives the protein CASSSDRAGTSDLYEQYF.

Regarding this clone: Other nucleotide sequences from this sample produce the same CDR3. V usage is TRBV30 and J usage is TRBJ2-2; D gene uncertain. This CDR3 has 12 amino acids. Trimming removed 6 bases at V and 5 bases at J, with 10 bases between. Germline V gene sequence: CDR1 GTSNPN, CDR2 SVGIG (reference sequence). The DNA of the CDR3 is TGTGCCTGCCCTGGGCCGACCGGGGAGCTGTTTTTT. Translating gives CACPGPTGELFF. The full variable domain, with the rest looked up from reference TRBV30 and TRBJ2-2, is SQTIHQWPATLVQPVGSPLSLECTVEGTSNPNLYWYRQAAGRGLQLLFYSVGIGQISSEVPQNLSASRPQDRQFILSSKKLLLSDSGFYLCACPGPTGELFFGEGSRLTVL.

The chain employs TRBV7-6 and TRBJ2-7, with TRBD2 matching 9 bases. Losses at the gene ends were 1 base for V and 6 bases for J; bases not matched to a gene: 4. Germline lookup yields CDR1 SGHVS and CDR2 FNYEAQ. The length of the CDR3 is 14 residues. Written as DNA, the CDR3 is TGTGCCAGCAGCTTAGAGGCGGGAGGGGGCGAGCAGTACTTC. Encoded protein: CASSLEAGGGEQYF.

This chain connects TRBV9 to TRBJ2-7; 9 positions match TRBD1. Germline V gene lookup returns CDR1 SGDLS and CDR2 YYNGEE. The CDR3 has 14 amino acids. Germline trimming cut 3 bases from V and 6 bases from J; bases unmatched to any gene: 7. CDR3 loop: CASSADRGSGEQYF. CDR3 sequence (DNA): TGTGCCAGCAGCGCGGACAGGGGTTCGGGCGAGCAGTACTTC.

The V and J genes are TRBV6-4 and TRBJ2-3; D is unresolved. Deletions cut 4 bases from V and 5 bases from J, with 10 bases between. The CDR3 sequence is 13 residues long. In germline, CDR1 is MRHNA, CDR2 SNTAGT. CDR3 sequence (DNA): TGTGCCAGCAGTGCCCAAACGGGAGATACGCAGTATTTT. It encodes CASSAQTGDTQYF.

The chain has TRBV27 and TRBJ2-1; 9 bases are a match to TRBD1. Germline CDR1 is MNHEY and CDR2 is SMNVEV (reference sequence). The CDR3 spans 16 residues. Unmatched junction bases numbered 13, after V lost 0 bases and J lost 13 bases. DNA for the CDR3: TGTGCCAGCAGTTTATCCCCGGACAGGGGCCCCGAGGGACAGTTCTTC. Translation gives CASSLSPDRGPEGQFF.

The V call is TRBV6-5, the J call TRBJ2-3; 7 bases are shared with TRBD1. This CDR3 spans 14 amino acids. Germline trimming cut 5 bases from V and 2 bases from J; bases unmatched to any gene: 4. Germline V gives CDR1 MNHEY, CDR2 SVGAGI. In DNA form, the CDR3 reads TGTGCCAGCAGTAGGGGGCGCCCCACAGATACGCAGTATTTT. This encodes CASSRGRPTDTQYF.

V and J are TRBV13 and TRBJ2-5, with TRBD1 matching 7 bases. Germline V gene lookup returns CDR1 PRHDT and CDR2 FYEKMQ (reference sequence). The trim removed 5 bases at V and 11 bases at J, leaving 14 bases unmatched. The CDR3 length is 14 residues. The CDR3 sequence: CASSRATGRGEQYF. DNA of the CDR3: TGTGCCAGCAGCCGCGCGACAGGGCGAGGAGAGCAGTACTTC.

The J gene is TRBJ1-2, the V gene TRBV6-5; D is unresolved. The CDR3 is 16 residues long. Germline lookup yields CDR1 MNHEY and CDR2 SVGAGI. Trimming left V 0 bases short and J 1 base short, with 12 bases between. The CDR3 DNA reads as TGTGCCAGCAGTTACTCGACGACCGGAGTTAACTATGGCTACACCTTC. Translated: CASSYSTTGVNYGYTF.